Listed below are T cell receptor beta chains from one sample, sequenced in a study of blood T cell repertoires in COVID-19. The protocol was immunoSEQ multiplex PCR, while the TCRdb copy is restricted to in-frame clones and leaves out a portion. Of about 100,000 clones in the sample, approximately 91% were seen once. The sample taken for sequencing was peripheral blood. These receptors were obtained from a man in his sixties with acute or convalescent COVID-19. Each CDR3 is given with its conserved first and last residue. Fields, in order: V gene, D gene, J gene, clone size, CDR3 DNA, CDR3 protein. The D gene is left open where the match is weak. Clone size is shown for a subset of rows, as once, few, many or a class of expanded clone.

TRBV27	TRBD2	TRBJ2-3	-	TGTGCCAGCAGAGATCTGGCTAGCGGGATGACAGATACGCAGTATTTT	CASRDLASGMTDTQYF
TRBV28	TRBD1	TRBJ1-5	-	TGTGCCAGCAGTTCTCTACAGGGGAATCAGCCCCAGCATTTT	CASSSLQGNQPQHF
TRBV5-5	TRBD1	TRBJ2-5	-	TGTGCCAGCAGCTTGATGGGGGACAGGGGCCAAGAGACCCAGTACTTC	CASSLMGDRGQETQYF
TRBV24-1	-	TRBJ2-1	-	TGTGCCACCAGTGACTCCATCGGGGTGCGGTACAATGAGCAGTTCTTC	CATSDSIGVRYNEQFF
TRBV7-9	-	TRBJ2-3	-	TGTGCCAGCAGCTTAGAAAGGTCAGGGGATACGCAGTATTTT	CASSLERSGDTQYF
TRBV24-1	-	TRBJ2-1	once	TGTGCCACCAGCCAGGGGCGGAATCCCTACAATGAGCAGTTCTTC	CATSQGRNPYNEQFF
TRBV19	-	TRBJ2-3	-	TGTGCCAGTAGTATCTCTCCAGGGGTGACAGATACGCAGTATTTT	CASSISPGVTDTQYF
TRBV19	TRBD1	TRBJ1-1	-	TGTGCCAGTAGTTCTCGACAGGGGGCAAGTAATGAAGCTTTCTTT	CASSSRQGASNEAFF
TRBV24-1	-	TRBJ1-5	-	TGTGCCACCAGTGACCCAAGGGGAGGGGATAATCAGCCCCAGCATTTT	CATSDPRGGDNQPQHF
TRBV6-4	TRBD2	TRBJ2-3	-	TGTGCCAAGCCCTCCGGCGGGAGAGGCACAGATACGCAGTATTTT	CAKPSGGRGTDTQYF
TRBV4-2	TRBD1	TRBJ1-2	-	TGTGCCAGCAGCCAAGAGAGGGGACAGGAGCTCTATGGCTACACCTTC	CASSQERGQELYGYTF
TRBV9	TRBD1	TRBJ1-3	-	TGTGCCAGCAGCGCACAGGGGGGTGGAAACACCATATATTTT	CASSAQGGGNTIYF
TRBV6-5	TRBD1	TRBJ1-2	-	TGTGCCAGCAGTTCCCGACAGGGGCCTAACTATGGCTACACCTTC	CASSSRQGPNYGYTF
TRBV9	-	TRBJ1-3	-	TGTGCCAGCAGCGTAGAATTAGGAGGCGCTGGAAACACCATATATTTT	CASSVELGGAGNTIYF
TRBV30	-	TRBJ1-4	once	TGTGCCTGGAGTGGAAGCGCCGTTGAAAAACTGTTTTTT	CAWSGSAVEKLFF
TRBV6-6	TRBD1	TRBJ2-2	-	TGTGCCAGCAGTTCGGGACAGGCAACCGGGGAGCTGTTTTTT	CASSSGQATGELFF
TRBV19	-	TRBJ2-3	-	TGTGCCAGTAGTATCGCGAGTGACACAGATACGCAGTATTTT	CASSIASDTDTQYF
TRBV11-2	-	TRBJ1-4	-	TGTGCCAGCAGCCCCACCCGGTCCGCCAATGAAAAACTGTTTTTT	CASSPTRSANEKLFF
TRBV9	TRBD2	TRBJ2-5	-	TGTGCCAGCAGCCCCAGGGTCGGGAGGGCAGAAGAGACCCAGTACTTC	CASSPRVGRAEETQYF
TRBV29-1	TRBD1	TRBJ1-1	-	TGCAGCGTATCTACCGGGACAGGGGGCCGAACTGAAGCTTTCTTT	CSVSTGTGGRTEAFF
TRBV2	TRBD1	TRBJ2-7	once	TGTGCCAGCAGGGCCGGGACAGGGGGCGTCGAGCAGTACTTC	CASRAGTGGVEQYF
TRBV5-1	TRBD2	TRBJ2-1	once	TGCGCCAGCAGCTTGGCCGTAGGAGGGGCCCTAAGAGCGGGAATATACAATGAGCAGTTCTTC	CASSLAVGGALRAGIYNEQFF
TRBV3-1/TRBV3-2	TRBD1	TRBJ2-2	-	TGTGCCAGCACACGTAAACCGGGACAGGGTGTTGGTAGGGGGGAGCTGTTTTTT	CASTRKPGQGVGRGELFF
TRBV7-7	TRBD1	TRBJ2-5	-	TGTGCTAGCAGCTTAGAACCGGGACAGGACTTATTCAAGGGGACCCAGTACTTC	CASSLEPGQDLFKGTQYF
TRBV19	TRBD1	TRBJ1-2	-	TGTGCCAGTAGTACGAACTCAGGGGGCTATGGCTACACCTTC	CASSTNSGGYGYTF
TRBV9	TRBD2	TRBJ2-3	-	TGTGCCAGCAGCCCAGACACTAGCGGGAGTGCAGATACGCAGTATTTT	CASSPDTSGSADTQYF
TRBV2	TRBD1	TRBJ2-5	-	TGTGCCAGCACCCGGGACAGGGGGCGGCAAGAGACCCAGTACTTC	CASTRDRGRQETQYF
TRBV4-1	-	TRBJ1-2	once	TGCGCCAGCAGCCAATCCCCGGGGAGTAGGTATGGCTACACCTTC	CASSQSPGSRYGYTF
TRBV30	-	TRBJ2-1	few	TGTGCCTGGAGTTTCGACAATGAGCAGTTCTTC	CAWSFDNEQFF
TRBV19	TRBD1	TRBJ2-3	-	TGTGCCAGTAGTATTGGCAGGGGGCGATTAGATACGCAGTATTTT	CASSIGRGRLDTQYF
TRBV6-5	-	TRBJ2-5	-	TGTGCCAGCAGCCCCGCCGGGTTGGAGACCCAGTACTTC	CASSPAGLETQYF
TRBV14	-	TRBJ2-3	-	TGTGCCAGCAGCCAGGGCTATACGCAGTATTTT	CASSQGYTQYF
TRBV5-5	-	TRBJ1-5	-	TGTGCCAGCAGCTCTGAGGGCTGGCAGCCCCAGCATTTT	CASSSEGWQPQHF
TRBV6-5	TRBD1	TRBJ2-5	-	TGTGCCAGCAGGAAGACAGGGAATCAAGAGACCCAGTACTTC	CASRKTGNQETQYF
TRBV6-5	-	TRBJ1-2	once	TGTGCCAGCAGTCCAGGGTGGGGCTATGGCTACACCTTC	CASSPGWGYGYTF
TRBV2	-	TRBJ2-1	once	TGTGCCAGCAGTGAAGGGGCTAACCTTTTAACCAATGAGCAGTTCTTC	CASSEGANLLTNEQFF
TRBV5-5	TRBD2	TRBJ2-2	-	TGTGCCAGCAGCTTGGTGTGGTACCGAGGACTAGCGGGAGCCGGGGAGCTGTTTTTT	CASSLVWYRGLAGAGELFF
TRBV6-5	TRBD1	TRBJ1-1	-	TGTGCCAGCCTGGACAGGGACGAAGCTTTCTTT	CASLDRDEAFF
TRBV30	-	TRBJ2-7	-	TGTGCCTGGAGTTCATTTGGACAGTCAGGGCAGTACTTC	CAWSSFGQSGQYF
TRBV7-8	TRBD1	TRBJ1-3	-	TGTGCCAGCAGCTTAGTCCCAGGGACAGGGGCTGGAAACACCATATATTTT	CASSLVPGTGAGNTIYF
TRBV24-1	-	TRBJ1-1	-	TGTGCCACCAGTGTTGGAGGGGAAGCTTTCTTT	CATSVGGEAFF
TRBV6-5	TRBD1	TRBJ1-2	-	TGTGCCAGCAGTTCTACCGGGACAGGGTTTCACTATGGCTACACCTTC	CASSSTGTGFHYGYTF
TRBV28	TRBD1	TRBJ2-1	once	TGTGCCAGCAGATCGGGACAGTTCAATGAGCAGTTCTTC	CASRSGQFNEQFF
TRBV10-3	-	TRBJ2-2	-	TGTGCCATCAGTACCCCAGTGGGAGGGAACACCGGGGAGCTGTTTTTT	CAISTPVGGNTGELFF
TRBV30	TRBD1	TRBJ1-1	-	TGTGCCTGGAGTGGGACAGGGTGGACTGAAGCTTTCTTT	CAWSGTGWTEAFF
TRBV4-1	-	TRBJ1-1	-	TGCGCCAGCAGCCATAATGGGCACAGGAGAAACACTGAAGCTTTCTTT	CASSHNGHRRNTEAFF
TRBV6-1	-	TRBJ1-1	-	TGTGCCAGCAGTGAACGGAGGGTGATCATGAACACTGAAGCTTTCTTT	CASSERRVIMNTEAFF
TRBV6-6	TRBD1	TRBJ1-6	-	TGTGCCAGCAGCCCCACAGGGGCGGCTTCACCCCTCCACTTT	CASSPTGAASPLHF
TRBV5-8	TRBD1	TRBJ2-4	-	TGTGCCAGCAGCTTTGCATACAGGGGAGTTAAGGTATACATTCAGTACTTC	CASSFAYRGVKVYIQYF
TRBV4-1	-	TRBJ2-3	-	TGCGCCAGCAGTCTGCAGGGTCGAAGCACAGATACGCAGTATTTT	CASSLQGRSTDTQYF
TRBV9	TRBD1	TRBJ1-2	-	TGTGCCAGCAGCGTCTCAGGGGGCCACTATGGCTACACCTTC	CASSVSGGHYGYTF
TRBV27	-	TRBJ1-2	-	TGTGCCAGCAGACCTTTCGCCGCCCAAACACGCTATGGCTACACCTTC	CASRPFAAQTRYGYTF
TRBV29-1	-	TRBJ2-5	-	TGCAGCGTTGCAACGGGTGATACGACCCAGTACTTC	CSVATGDTTQYF
TRBV5-1	-	TRBJ2-3	-	TGCGCCAGTGCGAAGGGGGATAGCACAGATACGCAGTATTTT	CASAKGDSTDTQYF
TRBV7-9	-	TRBJ2-1	once	TGTGCCAGCAGCTTAGCGGGAGGGGGGGACAATGAGCAGTTCTTC	CASSLAGGGDNEQFF
TRBV4-2	-	TRBJ1-5	-	TGTGCCAGCAGCCAAGATCGCGGGGCGAATCAGCCCCAGCATTTT	CASSQDRGANQPQHF
TRBV7-6	-	TRBJ2-7	-	TGTGCCAGCAGCTTAGCGATCTCTGCGGGAATCTCCTACGAGCAGTACTTC	CASSLAISAGISYEQYF
TRBV12-5	TRBD1	TRBJ1-5	-	TGTGCTAGTGGGCCTGAACCCAGGGGGGGCAATCAGCCCCAGCATTTT	CASGPEPRGGNQPQHF
TRBV29-1	TRBD2	TRBJ2-7	-	TGCAGCGTTGGGGCGGGAGGGTCTCACGAGCAGTACTTC	CSVGAGGSHEQYF
TRBV5-1	TRBD2	TRBJ2-2	-	TGCGCCAGTTACCAAGGCGGGAGTAACACCGGGGAGCTGTTTTTT	CASYQGGSNTGELFF